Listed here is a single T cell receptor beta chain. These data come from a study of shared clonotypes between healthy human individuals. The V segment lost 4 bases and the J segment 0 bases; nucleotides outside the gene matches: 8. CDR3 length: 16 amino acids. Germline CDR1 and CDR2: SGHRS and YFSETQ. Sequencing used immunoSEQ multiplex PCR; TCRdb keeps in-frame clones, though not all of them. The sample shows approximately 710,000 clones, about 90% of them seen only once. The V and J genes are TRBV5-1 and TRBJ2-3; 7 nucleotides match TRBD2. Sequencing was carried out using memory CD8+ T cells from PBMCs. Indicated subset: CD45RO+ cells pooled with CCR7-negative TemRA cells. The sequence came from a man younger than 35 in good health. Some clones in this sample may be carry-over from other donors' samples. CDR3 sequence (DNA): TGCGCCAGCAGCGAAGGACTAGACCTTAGCACAGATACGCAGTATTTT. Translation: CASSEGLDLSTDTQYF. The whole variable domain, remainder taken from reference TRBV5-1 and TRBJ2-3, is KAGVTQTPRYLIKTRGQQVTLSCSPISGHRSVSWYQQTPGQGLQFLFEYFSETQRNKGNFPGRFSGRQFSNSRSEMNVSTLELGDSALYLCASSEGLDLSTDTQYFGPGTRLTVL.